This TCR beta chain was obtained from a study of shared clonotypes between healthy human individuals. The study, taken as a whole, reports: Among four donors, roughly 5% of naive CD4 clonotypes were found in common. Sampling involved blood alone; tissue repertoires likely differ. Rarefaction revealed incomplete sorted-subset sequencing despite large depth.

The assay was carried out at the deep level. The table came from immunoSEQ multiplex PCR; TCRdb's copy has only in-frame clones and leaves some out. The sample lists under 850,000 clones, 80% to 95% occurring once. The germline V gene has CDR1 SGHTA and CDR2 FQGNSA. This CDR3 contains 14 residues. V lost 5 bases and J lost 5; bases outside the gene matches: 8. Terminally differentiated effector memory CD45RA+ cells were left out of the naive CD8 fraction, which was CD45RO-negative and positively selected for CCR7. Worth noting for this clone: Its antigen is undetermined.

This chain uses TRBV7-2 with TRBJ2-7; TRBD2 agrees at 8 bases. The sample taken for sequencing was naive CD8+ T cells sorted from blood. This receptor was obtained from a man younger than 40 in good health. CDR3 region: CASSRGLAPHEQYF. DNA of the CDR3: TGTGCCAGCAGCCGAGGACTAGCCCCCCACGAGCAGTACTTC.